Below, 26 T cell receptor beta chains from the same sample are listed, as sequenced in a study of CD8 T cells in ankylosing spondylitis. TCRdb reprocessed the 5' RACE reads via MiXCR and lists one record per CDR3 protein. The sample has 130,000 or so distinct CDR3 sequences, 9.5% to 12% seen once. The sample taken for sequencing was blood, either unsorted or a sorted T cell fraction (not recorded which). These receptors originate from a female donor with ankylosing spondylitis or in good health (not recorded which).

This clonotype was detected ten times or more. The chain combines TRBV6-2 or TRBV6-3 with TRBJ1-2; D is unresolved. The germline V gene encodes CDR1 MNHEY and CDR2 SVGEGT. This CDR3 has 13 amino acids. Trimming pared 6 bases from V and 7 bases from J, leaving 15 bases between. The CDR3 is CASSPRTQIGYTF. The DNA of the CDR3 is TGTGCCAGCAGCCCACGCACCCAGATTGGCTACACCTTC.

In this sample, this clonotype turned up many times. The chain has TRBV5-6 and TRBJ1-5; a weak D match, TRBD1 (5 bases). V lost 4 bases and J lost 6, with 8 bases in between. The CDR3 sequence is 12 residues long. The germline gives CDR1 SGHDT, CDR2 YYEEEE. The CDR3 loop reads CASSVGLQPQHF. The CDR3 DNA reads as TGTGCCAGCAGCGTGGGACTTCAGCCCCAGCATTTT.

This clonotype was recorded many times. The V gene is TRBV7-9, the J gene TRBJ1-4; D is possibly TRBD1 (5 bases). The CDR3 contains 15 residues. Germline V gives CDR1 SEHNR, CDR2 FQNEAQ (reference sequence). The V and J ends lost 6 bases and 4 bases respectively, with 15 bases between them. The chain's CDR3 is CASSLTGHYNEKLFF. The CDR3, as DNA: TGTGCCAGCAGTCTAACTGGACACTATAATGAAAAACTGTTTTTT.

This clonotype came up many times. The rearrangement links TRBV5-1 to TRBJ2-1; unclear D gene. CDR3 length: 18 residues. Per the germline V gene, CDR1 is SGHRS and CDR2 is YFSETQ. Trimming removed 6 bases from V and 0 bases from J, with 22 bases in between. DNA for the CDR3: TGCGCCAGCACCCCGGAAGGTGGTTCCCGTTCCTCCTACAATGAGCAGTTCTTC. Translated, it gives CASTPEGGSRSSYNEQFF.

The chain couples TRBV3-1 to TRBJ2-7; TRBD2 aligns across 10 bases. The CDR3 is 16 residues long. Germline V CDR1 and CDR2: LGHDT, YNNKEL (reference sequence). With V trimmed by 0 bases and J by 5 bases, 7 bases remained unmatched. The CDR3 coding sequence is TGTGCCAGCAGCCAAGATGTGGCTAGCGGGGGCCACGAGCAGTACTTC. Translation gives CASSQDVASGGHEQYF.

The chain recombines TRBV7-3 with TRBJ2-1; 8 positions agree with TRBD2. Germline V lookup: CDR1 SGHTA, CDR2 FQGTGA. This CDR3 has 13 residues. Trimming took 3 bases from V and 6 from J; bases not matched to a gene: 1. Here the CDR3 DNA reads TGTGCCAGCAGCTTCGGACTAGCCAATGAGCAGTTCTTC. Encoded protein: CASSFGLANEQFF. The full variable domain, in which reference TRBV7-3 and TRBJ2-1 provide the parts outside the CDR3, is GAGVSQTPSNKVTEKGKYVELRCDPISGHTALYWYRQSLGQGPEFLIYFQGTGAADDSGLPNDRFFAVRPEGSVSTLKIQRTERGDSAVYLCASSFGLANEQFFGPGTRLTVL.

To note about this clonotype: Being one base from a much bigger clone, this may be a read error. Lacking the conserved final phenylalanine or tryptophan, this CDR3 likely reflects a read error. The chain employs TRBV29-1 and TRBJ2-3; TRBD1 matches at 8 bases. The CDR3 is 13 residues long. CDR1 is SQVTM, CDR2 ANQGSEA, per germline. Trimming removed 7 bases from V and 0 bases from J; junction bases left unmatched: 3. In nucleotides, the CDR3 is TGCAGCGCCCGGGACAGGAGCACAGATACGCAGTATTTG. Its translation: CSARDRSTDTQYL.

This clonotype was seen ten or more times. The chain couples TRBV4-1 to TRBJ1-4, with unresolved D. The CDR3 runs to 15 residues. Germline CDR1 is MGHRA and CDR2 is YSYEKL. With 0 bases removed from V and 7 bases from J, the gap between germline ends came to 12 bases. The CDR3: CASSQDLIVGEKLFF. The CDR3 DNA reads TGCGCCAGCAGCCAAGATCTCATAGTCGGTGAAAAACTGTTTTTT.

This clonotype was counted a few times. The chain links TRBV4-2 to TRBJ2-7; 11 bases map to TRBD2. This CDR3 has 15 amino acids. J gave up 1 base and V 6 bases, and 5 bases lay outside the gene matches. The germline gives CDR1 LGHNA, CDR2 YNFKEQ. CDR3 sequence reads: CASSLLAGESYEQYF. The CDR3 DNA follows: TGTGCCAGCAGTCTACTAGCGGGGGAGTCCTACGAGCAGTACTTC.

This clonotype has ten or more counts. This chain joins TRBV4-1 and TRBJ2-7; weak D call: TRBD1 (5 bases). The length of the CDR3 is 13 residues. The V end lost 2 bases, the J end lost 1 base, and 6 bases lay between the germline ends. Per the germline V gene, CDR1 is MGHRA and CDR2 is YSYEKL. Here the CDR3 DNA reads TGCGCCAGCAGCCAACAGGGTTCCTACGAGCAGTACTTC. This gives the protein CASSQQGSYEQYF.

CDR3 region: CASSEGTGETQYF. DNA for the CDR3: TGTGCCAGCAGTGAAGGGACGGGAGAGACCCAGTACTTC. V is TRBV2 and J is TRBJ2-5, with D hard to call. The CDR3 is made up of 13 amino acids. Deletions cut 1 base from V and 4 bases from J, with 7 bases between. The V gene's germline CDR1 is SNHLY and CDR2 FYNNEI.

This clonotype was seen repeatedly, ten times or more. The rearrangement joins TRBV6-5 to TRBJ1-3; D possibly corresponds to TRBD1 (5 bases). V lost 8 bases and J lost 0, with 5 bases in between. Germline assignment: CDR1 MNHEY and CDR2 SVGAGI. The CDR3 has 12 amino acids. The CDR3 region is CASQGSGNTIYF. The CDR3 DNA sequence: TGTGCCAGCCAGGGCTCTGGAAACACCATATATTTT.

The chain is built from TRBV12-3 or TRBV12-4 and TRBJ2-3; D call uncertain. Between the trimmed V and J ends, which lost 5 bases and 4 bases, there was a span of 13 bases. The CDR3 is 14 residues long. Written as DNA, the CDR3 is TGTGCCAGCAGTCCCCATCCGGCGTCAGATACGCAGTATTTT. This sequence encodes CASSPHPASDTQYF.

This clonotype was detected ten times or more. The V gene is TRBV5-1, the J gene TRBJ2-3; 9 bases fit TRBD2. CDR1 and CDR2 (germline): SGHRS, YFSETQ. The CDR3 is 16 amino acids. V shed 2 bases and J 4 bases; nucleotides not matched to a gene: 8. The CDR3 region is CASSFVAGVVPDTQYF. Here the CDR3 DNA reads TGCGCCAGCAGCTTCGTAGCGGGGGTAGTCCCAGATACGCAGTATTTT.

The CDR3 here is CSTLSWVNTEAFF. The CDR3 region has the DNA TGCAGCACTCTCTCTTGGGTGAACACTGAAGCTTTCTTT. The genes are TRBV29-1 and TRBJ1-1; no clear D gene. Germline CDR1 is SQVTM and CDR2 is ANQGSEA. The CDR3 extends over 13 amino acids. V was clipped by 8 bases and J by 0 bases, with 13 bases between them.

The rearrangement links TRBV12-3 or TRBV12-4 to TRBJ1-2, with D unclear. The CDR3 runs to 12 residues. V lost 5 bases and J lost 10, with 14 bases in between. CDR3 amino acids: CASSPQKVNYTF. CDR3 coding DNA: TGTGCCAGCAGTCCTCAGAAAGTAAACTACACCTTC.

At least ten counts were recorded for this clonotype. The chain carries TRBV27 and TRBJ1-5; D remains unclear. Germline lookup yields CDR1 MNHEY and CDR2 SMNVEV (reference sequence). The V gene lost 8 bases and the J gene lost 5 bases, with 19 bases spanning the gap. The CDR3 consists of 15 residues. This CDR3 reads CASRTFWTSDQPQHF. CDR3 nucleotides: TGTGCCAGCCGCACGTTTTGGACGTCTGATCAGCCCCAGCATTTT.

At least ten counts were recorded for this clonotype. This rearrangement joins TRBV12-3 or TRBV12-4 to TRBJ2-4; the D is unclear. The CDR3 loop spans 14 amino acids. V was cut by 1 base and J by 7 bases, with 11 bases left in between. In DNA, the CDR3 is TGTGCCAGCAGTTTAGGAACCCCGAGGAACATTCAGTACTTC. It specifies CASSLGTPRNIQYF.

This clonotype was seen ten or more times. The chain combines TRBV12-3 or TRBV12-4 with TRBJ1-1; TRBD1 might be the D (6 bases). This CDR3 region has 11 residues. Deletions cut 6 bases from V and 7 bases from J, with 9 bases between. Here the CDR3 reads CASRRDIEAFF. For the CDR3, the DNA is TGTGCCAGCAGGCGGGACATTGAAGCTTTCTTT.

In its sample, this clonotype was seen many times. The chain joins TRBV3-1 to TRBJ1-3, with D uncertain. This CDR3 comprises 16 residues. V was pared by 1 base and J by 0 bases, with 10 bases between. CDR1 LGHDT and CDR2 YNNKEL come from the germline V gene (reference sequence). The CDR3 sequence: CASSQVYSRSGNTIYF. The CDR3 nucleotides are TGTGCCAGCAGCCAAGTCTACTCCCGCTCTGGAAACACCATATATTTT.

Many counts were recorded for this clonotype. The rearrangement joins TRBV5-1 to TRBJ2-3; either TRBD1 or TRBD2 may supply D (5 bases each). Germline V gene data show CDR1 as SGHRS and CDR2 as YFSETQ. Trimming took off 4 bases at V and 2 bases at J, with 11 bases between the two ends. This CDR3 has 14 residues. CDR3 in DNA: TGCGCCAGCAGCCCCGGGACCCACACAGATACGCAGTATTTT. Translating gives CASSPGTHTDTQYF.

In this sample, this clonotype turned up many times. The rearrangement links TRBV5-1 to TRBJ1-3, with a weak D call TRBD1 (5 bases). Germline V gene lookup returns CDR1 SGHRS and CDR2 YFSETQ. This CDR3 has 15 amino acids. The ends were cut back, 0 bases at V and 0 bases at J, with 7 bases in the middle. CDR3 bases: TGCGCCAGCAGCTTGGACGGGACCTCTGGAAACACCATATATTTT. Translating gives CASSLDGTSGNTIYF.

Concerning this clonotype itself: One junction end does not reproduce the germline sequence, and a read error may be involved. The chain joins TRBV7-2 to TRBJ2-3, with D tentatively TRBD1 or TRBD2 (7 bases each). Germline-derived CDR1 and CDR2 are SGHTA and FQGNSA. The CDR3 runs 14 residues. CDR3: CASLFGGGTVTQYF. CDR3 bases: TGTGCCAGCCTTTTTGGGGGAGGGACAGTTACGCAGTATTTT.

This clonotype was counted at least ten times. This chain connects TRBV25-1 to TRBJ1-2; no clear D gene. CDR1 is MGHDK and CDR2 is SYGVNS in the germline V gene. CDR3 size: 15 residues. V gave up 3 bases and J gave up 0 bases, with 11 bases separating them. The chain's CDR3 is CASSDPGRANYGYTF. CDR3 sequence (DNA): TGTGCCAGCAGTGACCCGGGCCGAGCTAACTATGGCTACACCTTC.

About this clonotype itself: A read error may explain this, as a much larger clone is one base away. The CDR3 loop reads CASSLRTGSSEAFF. DNA of the CDR3: TGTGCCAGCAGCTTACGAACAGGGAGCTCTGAAGCTTTCTTT. The chain has TRBV7-9 and TRBJ1-1; weak D call: TRBD1 (6 bases). Trimming took 2 bases from V and 6 from J, leaving 13 bases between them. The CDR3 covers 14 residues. Germline-derived CDR1 and CDR2 are SEHNR and FQNEAQ (reference sequence).

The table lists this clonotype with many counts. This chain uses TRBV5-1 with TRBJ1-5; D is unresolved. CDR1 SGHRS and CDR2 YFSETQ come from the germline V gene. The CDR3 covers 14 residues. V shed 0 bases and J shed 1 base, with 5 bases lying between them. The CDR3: CASSLDGSNQPQHF. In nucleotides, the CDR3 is TGCGCCAGCAGCTTGGACGGGAGCAATCAGCCCCAGCATTTT.